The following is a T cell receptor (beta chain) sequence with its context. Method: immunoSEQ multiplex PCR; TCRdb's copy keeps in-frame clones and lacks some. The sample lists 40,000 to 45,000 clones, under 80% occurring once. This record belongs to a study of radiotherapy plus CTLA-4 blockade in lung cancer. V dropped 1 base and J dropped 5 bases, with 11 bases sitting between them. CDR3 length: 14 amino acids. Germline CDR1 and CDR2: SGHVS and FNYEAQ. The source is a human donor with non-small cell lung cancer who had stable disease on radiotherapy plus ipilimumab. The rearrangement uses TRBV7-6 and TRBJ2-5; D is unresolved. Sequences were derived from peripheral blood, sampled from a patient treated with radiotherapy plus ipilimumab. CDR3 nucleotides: TGTGCCAGCAGCTTAGACCCCCTTCGGGAGACCCAGTACTTC. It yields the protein CASSLDPLRETQYF.